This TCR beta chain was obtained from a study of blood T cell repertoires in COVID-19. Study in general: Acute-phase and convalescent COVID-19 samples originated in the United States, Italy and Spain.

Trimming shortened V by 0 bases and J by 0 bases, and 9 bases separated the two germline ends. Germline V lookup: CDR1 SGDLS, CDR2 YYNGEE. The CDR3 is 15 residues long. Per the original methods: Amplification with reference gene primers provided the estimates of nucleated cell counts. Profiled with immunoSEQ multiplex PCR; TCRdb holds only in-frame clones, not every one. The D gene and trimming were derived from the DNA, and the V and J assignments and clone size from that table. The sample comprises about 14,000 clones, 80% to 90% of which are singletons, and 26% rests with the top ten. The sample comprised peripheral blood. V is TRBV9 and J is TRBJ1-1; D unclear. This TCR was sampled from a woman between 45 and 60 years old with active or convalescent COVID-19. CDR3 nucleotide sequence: TGTGCCAGCAGCGTAGTAACAGCAATGAACACTGAAGCTTTCTTT. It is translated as CASSVVTAMNTEAFF.